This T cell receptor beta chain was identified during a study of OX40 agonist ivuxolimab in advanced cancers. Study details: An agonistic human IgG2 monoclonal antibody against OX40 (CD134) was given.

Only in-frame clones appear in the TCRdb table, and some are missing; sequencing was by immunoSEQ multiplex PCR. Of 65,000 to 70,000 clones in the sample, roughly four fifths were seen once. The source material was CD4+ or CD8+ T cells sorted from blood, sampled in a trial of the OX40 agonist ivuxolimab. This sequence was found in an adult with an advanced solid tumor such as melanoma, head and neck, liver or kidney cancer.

DNA for the CDR3: TGTGCCAGCTCACCCGCGGGACACATCACCTACGAGCAGTACTTC. It specifies CASSPAGHITYEQYF. The genes are TRBV18 and TRBJ2-7; D possibly uses TRBD1 or TRBD2 (6 bases each). The V gene lost 3 bases and the J gene lost 2 bases, with 14 bases spanning the gap. This CDR3 is 15 amino acids long. The germline gives CDR1 KGHSH, CDR2 LQKENI.